The source of this T cell receptor beta chain is a study of T cells after yellow fever vaccination. By share, this clonotype ranks as medium-sized. One entry per CDR3 protein results from TCRdb running MiXCR on the 5' RACE reads. Of 10,000 or so distinct CDR3 sequences listed, about 5.8% are singletons. This CDR3 has 16 residues. V gave up 0 bases and J gave up 4 bases, with 10 bases separating them. Germline lookup yields CDR1 MNHEY and CDR2 SMNVEV (reference sequence). The chain joins TRBV27 to TRBJ2-6; a weak D match, TRBD2 (5 bases). The source material was PBMCs, either bulk or a sorted T-cell subset (CD4+, CD8+, memory, or dextramer-sorted; not recorded which), sampled on the day of the yellow fever booster vaccination. The TCR was taken from a man aged 25 to 40 who received the YFV17D yellow fever vaccine. The CDR3 loop reads CASSLSRVSGANVLTF. CDR3 DNA sequence: TGTGCCAGCAGTTTATCGAGGGTTTCCGGGGCCAACGTCCTGACTTTC.